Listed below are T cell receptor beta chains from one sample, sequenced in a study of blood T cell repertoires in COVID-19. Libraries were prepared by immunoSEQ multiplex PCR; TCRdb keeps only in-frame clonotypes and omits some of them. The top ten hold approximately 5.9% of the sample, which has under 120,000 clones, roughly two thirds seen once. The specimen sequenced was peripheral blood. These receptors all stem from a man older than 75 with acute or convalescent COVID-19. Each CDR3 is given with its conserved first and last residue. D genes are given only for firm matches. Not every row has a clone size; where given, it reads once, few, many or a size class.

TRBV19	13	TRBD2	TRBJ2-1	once	CASTTAGGNEQFF	TGTGCCAGTACTACAGCGGGAGGCAATGAGCAGTTCTTC
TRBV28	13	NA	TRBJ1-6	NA	CASSNAYNSPLHF	TGTGCCAGCAGTAACGCGTATAATTCACCCCTCCACTTT
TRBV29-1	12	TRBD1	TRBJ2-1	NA	CSFRQGTNEQFF	TGCAGCTTCCGACAGGGGACGAATGAGCAGTTCTTC
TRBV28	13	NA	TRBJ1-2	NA	CASSQGNNYGYTF	TGTGCCAGCAGTCAGGGGAACAACTATGGCTACACCTTC
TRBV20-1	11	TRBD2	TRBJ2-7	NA	CSGGRGYEQYF	TGCAGTGGGGGGAGGGGTTACGAGCAGTACTTC
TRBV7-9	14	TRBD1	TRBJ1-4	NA	CASSLTGGREKLFF	TGTGCCAGCAGCTTAACAGGGGGAAGGGAAAAACTGTTTTTT
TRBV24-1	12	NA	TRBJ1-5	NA	CATSQGRQPQHF	TGTGCCACCAGCCAGGGAAGGCAGCCCCAGCATTTT
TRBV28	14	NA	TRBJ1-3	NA	CASSFGRSGNTIYF	TGTGCCAGCAGTTTTGGGAGGTCTGGAAACACCATATATTTT
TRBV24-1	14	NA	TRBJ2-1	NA	CATSDPGDRSWQFF	TGTGCCACCAGTGATCCCGGAGACAGGTCCTGGCAGTTCTTC
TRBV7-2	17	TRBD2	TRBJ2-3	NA	CASSLVPSGSLQDTQYF	TGTGCCAGCAGCTTAGTTCCTAGCGGGAGCCTCCAAGATACGCAGTATTTT
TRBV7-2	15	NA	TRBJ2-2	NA	CASSLDLLNTGELFF	TGTGCCAGCAGCTTAGATCTTCTGAACACCGGGGAGCTGTTTTTT
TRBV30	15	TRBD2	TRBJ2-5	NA	CAWSFGGSPQETQYF	TGTGCCTGGAGTTTCGGCGGGAGTCCGCAAGAGACCCAGTACTTC
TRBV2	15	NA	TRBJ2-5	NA	CASSSGALGSETQYF	TGTGCCAGCAGCTCAGGGGCGCTAGGGTCGGAGACCCAGTACTTC
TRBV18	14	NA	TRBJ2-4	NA	CASSPEVPDWIQYF	TGTGCCAGCTCACCAGAGGTCCCCGACTGGATTCAGTACTTC
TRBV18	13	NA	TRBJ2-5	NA	CASSPPEGGTQYF	TGTGCCAGCTCACCACCGGAGGGAGGGACCCAGTACTTC
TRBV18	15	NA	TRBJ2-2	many	CASSPSTGRVGELFF	TGTGCCAGCTCACCTTCAACGGGAAGAGTCGGGGAGCTGTTTTTT
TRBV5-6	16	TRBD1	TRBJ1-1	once	CASSTDRGRGNTEAFF	TGTGCCAGCAGCACCGACAGGGGCAGGGGGAACACTGAAGCTTTCTTT
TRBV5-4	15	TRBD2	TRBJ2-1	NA	CASSRTSGKNNEQFF	TGTGCCAGCAGCCGGACTAGCGGGAAAAACAATGAGCAGTTCTTC
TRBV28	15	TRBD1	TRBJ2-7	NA	CASSPQGQGSYEQYF	TGTGCCAGCAGTCCCCAGGGACAGGGATCCTACGAGCAGTACTTC
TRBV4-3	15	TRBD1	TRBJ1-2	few	CASSQDRQGDYGYTF	TGCGCCAGCAGCCAAGATCGTCAGGGGGACTATGGCTACACCTTC
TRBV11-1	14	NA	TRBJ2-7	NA	CASSPTDSSTEQYF	TGTGCCAGCAGCCCCACGGACAGTTCTACGGAGCAGTACTTC
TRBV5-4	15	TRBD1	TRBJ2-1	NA	CASSRRDRSYNEQFF	TGTGCCAGCAGCCGCAGGGACAGGTCATACAATGAGCAGTTCTTC
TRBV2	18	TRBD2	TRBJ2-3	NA	CASSRRPPTSGRDYTQYF	TGTGCCAGCAGCAGACGGCCACCGACTAGCGGGAGAGATTATACGCAGTATTTT
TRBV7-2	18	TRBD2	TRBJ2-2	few	CASSPYFRLAANTGELFF	TGTGCCAGCAGCCCCTATTTTCGACTAGCGGCGAACACCGGGGAGCTGTTTTTT
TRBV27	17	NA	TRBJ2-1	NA	CASSPPGTQLAYNEQFF	TGTGCCAGCAGTCCGCCCGGGACTCAACTCGCCTACAATGAGCAGTTCTTC
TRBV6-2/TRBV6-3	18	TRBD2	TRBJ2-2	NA	CASSPFVAGGTYTGELFF	TGTGCCAGCAGCCCTTTTGTAGCGGGAGGGACGTACACCGGGGAGCTGTTTTTT
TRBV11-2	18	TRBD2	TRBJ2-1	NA	CASSPRGWTSGPNNEQFF	TGTGCCAGCAGCCCGCGAGGGTGGACTAGCGGACCTAACAATGAGCAGTTCTTC
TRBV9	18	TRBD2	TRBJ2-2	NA	CASSVGGLAGPGTGELFF	TGTGCCAGCAGCGTAGGGGGACTAGCGGGCCCGGGAACCGGGGAGCTGTTTTTT
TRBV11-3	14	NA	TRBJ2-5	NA	CASSSAGAEETQYF	TGTGCCAGCAGCTCCGCTGGGGCCGAAGAGACCCAGTACTTC
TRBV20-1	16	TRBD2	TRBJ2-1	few	CSASSIAGRTYNEQFF	TGCAGTGCTAGTTCAATAGCGGGACGAACCTACAATGAGCAGTTCTTC
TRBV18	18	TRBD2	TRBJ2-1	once	CASSPPPGLAGGYNEQFF	TGTGCCAGCTCACCACCCCCCGGACTAGCGGGAGGGTACAATGAGCAGTTCTTC
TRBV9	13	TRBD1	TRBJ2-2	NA	CASSATGTGELFF	TGTGCCAGCAGCGCGACAGGGACCGGGGAGCTGTTTTTT
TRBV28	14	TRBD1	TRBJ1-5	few	CASRGGTGVLPQHF	TGTGCCAGCAGAGGGGGGACAGGGGTTTTGCCCCAGCATTTT
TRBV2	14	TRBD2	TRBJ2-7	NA	CASSDSGREYEQYF	TGTGCCAGCAGTGATAGCGGGAGGGAGTACGAGCAGTACTTC
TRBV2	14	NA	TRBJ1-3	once	CASRDTHSGNTIYF	TGTGCCAGCCGGGACACACATTCTGGAAACACCATATATTTT
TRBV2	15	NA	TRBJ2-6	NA	CASGSSPSGANVLTF	TGTGCCAGCGGTTCGAGCCCCTCTGGGGCCAACGTCCTGACTTTC
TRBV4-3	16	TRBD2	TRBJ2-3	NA	CASSQDPSGSTDTQYF	TGCGCCAGCAGCCAAGACCCTAGCGGGAGCACAGATACGCAGTATTTT
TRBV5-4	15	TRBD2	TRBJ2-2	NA	CASSFDGRGTGELFF	TGTGCCAGCAGCTTTGACGGGAGGGGCACCGGGGAGCTGTTTTTT
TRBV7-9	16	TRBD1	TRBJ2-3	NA	CASSIRRGQGTDTQYF	TGTGCCAGCAGCATCCGACGGGGACAGGGAACAGATACGCAGTATTTT
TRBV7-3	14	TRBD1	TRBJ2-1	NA	CASSLGTAYNEQFF	TGTGCCAGCAGCCTTGGGACAGCTTACAATGAGCAGTTCTTC
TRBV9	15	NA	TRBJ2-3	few	CASSVGSLGTDTQYF	TGTGCCAGCAGCGTAGGTTCCCTTGGCACAGATACGCAGTATTTT
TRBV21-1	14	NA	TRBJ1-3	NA	CASSPPRHRNTIYF	TGTGCCAGCAGCCCCCCCCGACACCGTAACACCATATATTTT
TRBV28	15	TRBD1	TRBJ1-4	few	CASSLSGGHRGKLFF	TGTGCCAGCAGTTTGAGTGGGGGCCACAGGGGAAAACTGTTTTTT
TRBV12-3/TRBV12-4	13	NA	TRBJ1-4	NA	CASRGPGWEKLFF	TGTGCCAGCAGGGGTCCCGGATGGGAGAAACTGTTTTTT
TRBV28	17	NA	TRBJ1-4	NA	CASSPLQGVVTNEKLFF	TGTGCCAGCAGTCCTCTACAGGGAGTCGTGACTAATGAAAAACTGTTTTTT
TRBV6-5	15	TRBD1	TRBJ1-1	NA	CASRPQGQGDTEAFF	TGTGCCAGCAGACCCCAAGGACAGGGGGACACTGAAGCTTTCTTT
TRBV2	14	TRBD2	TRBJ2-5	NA	CASRDSGRPETQYF	TGTGCCAGCAGAGATAGCGGGAGGCCAGAGACCCAGTACTTC